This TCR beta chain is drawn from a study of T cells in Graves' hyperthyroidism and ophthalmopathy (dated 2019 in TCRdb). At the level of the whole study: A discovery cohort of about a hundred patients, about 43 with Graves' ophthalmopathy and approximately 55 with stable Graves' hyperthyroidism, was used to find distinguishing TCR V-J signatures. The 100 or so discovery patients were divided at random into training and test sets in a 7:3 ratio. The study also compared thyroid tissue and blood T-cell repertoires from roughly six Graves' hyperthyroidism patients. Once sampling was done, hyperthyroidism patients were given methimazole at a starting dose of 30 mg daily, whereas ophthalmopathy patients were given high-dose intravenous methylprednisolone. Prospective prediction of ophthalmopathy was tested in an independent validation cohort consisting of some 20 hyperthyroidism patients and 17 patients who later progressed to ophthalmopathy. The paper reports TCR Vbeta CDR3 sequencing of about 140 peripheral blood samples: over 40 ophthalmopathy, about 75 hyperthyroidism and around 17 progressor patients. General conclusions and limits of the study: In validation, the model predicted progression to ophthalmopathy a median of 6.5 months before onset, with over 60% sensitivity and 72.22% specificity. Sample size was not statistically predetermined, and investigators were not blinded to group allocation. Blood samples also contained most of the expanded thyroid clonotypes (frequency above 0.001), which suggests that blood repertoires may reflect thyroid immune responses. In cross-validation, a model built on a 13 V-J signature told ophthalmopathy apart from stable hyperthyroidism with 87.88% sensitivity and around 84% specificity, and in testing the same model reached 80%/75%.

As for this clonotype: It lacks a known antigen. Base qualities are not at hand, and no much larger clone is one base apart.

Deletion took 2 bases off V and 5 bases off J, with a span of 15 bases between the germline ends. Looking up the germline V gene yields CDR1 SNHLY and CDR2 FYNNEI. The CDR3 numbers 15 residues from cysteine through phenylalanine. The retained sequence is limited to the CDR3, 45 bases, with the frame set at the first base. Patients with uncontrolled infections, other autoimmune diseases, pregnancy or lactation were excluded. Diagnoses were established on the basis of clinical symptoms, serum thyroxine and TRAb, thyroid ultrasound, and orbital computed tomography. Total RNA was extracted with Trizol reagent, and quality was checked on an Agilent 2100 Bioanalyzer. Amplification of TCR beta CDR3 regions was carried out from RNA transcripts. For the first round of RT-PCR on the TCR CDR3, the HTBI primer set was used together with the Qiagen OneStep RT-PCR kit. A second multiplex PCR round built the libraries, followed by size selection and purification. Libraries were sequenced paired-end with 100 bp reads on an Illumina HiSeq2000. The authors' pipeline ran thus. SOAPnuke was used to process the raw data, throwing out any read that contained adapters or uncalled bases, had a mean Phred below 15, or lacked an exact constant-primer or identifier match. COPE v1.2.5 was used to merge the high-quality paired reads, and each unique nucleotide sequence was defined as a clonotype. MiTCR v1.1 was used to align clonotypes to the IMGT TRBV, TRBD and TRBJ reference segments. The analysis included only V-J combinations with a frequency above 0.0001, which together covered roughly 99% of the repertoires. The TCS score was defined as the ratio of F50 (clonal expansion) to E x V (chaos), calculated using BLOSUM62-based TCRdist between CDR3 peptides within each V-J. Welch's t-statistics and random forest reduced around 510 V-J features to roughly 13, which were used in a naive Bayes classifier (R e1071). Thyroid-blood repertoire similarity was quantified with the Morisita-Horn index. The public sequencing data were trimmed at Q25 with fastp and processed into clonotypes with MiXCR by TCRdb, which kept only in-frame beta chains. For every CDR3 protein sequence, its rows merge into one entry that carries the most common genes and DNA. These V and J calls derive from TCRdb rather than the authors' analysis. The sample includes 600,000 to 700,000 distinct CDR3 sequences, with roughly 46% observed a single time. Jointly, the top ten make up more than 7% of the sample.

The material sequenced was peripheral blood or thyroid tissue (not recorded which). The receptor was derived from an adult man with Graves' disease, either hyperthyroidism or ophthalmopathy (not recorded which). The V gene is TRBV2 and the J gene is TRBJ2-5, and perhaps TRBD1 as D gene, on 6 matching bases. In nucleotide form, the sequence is TGTGCCAGCAGTGAATATGGGGGAACAGGGGAGACCCAGTACTTC. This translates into CASSEYGGTGETQYF.